The 7 T cell receptor beta chains listed next were all sequenced from one sample in a study of T cells in Graves' hyperthyroidism and ophthalmopathy. RNA transcripts provided the source from which TCR beta CDR3 regions were amplified. The HTBI primer set served for first-round RT-PCR of the TCR CDR3. Each CDR3 protein is one row after TCRdb ran MiXCR on the multiplex PCR reads. Of nearly 750,000 distinct CDR3 sequences in the sample, roughly a third are singletons; the top ten hold 31%. The sequenced sample consisted of blood. The receptors derive from a woman between 40 and 50 years old with Graves' hyperthyroidism.

The V gene is TRBV10-1, the J gene TRBJ2-7, with 7 bases aligning to TRBD1. After removal of 2 bases from V and 3 bases from J, the junction contained 1 base not matched to a gene. Germline loops: CDR1 WNHNN, CDR2 SYGVQD (reference sequence). The CDR3 covers 13 residues. The CDR3: CASSEPGGYEQYF. The CDR3 DNA reads TGCGCCAGCAGTGAGCCAGGGGGCTACGAGCAGTACTTC.

This sequence joins TRBV6-6 and TRBJ1-6; the D gene is possibly TRBD1 (5 bases). V was pared by 2 bases and J by 0 bases, with 14 bases between. Germline V gene sequence: CDR1 MNHNY, CDR2 SVGAGI (reference sequence). This CDR3 contains 18 residues. In DNA form, the CDR3 reads TGTGCCAGCAGTTACGTTACGGGGGTCGGCTCCTATAATTCACCCCTCCACTTT. Translation gives CASSYVTGVGSYNSPLHF.

Turning to this clonotype: This may arise from a read error, as a much more abundant clone is one base away. This chain joins TRBV29-1 and TRBJ2-7; 11 nucleotides align to TRBD2. V shed 7 bases, J shed 5 bases, and the junction held 13 bases outside the gene matches. The germline CDR1 and CDR2 sequences are SQVTM and ANQGSEA. This CDR3 has 15 amino acids. For the CDR3, the DNA is TGCAGCGCAGTAGGGACTAGCGGAGCTACCGACGAGCAGTACTTC. It is translated as CSAVGTSGATDEQYF.

The chain carries TRBV6-4 and TRBJ2-7; D may be TRBD1 (5 bases). Between the trimmed V and J ends, which lost 6 bases and 3 bases, there was a span of 15 bases. Germline-derived CDR1 and CDR2 are MRHNA and SNTAGT. The CDR3 is 14 amino acids. The CDR3 sequence: CASSASAGHYEQYF. The DNA for the CDR3 is TGTGCCAGCAGCGCCTCCGCAGGGCACTACGAGCAGTACTTC.

A few counts support this clonotype. CDR3 coding DNA: TGCAGTGCTAGAGATCGGGCAGGGTGGGGCGAGCAGTACTTC. It yields the protein CSARDRAGWGEQYF. This rearrangement joins TRBV20-1 to TRBJ2-7, with D possibly matching TRBD1 (5 bases). The CDR3 loop spans 14 amino acids. Germline assignment: CDR1 DFQATT and CDR2 SNEGSKA (reference sequence). Trimming stripped 0 bases from V and 6 bases from J, with 15 bases between.

This clonotype was observed a handful of times. This rearrangement joins TRBV4-1 to TRBJ1-5; D unresolved. CDR3 length equals 16 residues. The V end lost 0 bases, the J end lost 0 bases, and 9 bases lay between the germline ends. Per germline, CDR1 MGHRA and CDR2 YSYEKL. The CDR3 here is CASSQEYTVSNQPQHF. The CDR3 nucleotides read TGCGCCAGCAGCCAAGAATACACAGTTAGCAATCAGCCCCAGCATTTT.

The chain has TRBV5-1 and TRBJ1-2; TRBD1 is a possible D gene (5 bases). CDR3 length: 14 residues. V was trimmed by 4 bases and J by 8 bases, leaving 18 bases between them. Germline V CDR1 and CDR2: SGHRS, YFSETQ. The CDR3 reads CASSQGQGWGGYTF. DNA of the CDR3: TGCGCCAGCAGCCAAGGTCAAGGCTGGGGCGGCTACACCTTC.